This is a list of T cell receptor beta chains from one sample in a study of CD8 T cells in Susac syndrome. In TCRdb, the immunoSEQ multiplex PCR reads were re-called with MiXCR into one record per CDR3 protein. Among tens of thousands of distinct CDR3 sequences listed, around 94% were seen once. Source material: CD8+ T cells from PBMCs. Receptors originate from a human donor with Susac syndrome. CDR3s include the opening cysteine and the closing phenylalanine or tryptophan. The D gene is left open where the match is weak. For some rows the clone size is stated as once, few or many, or as a class when expanded; others skip it.

size: NA; J: TRBJ2-7; V: TRBV29-1; D: NA; CDR3: CSAREYGYEQYF; DNA: TGCAGCGCCCGAGAGTACGGCTACGAGCAGTACTTC
size: NA; J: TRBJ1-3; V: TRBV5-6; D: NA; CDR3: CASSPGLNSGNTIYF; DNA: TGTGCCAGCAGCCCAGGACTTAACTCTGGAAACACCATATATTTT
size: NA; J: TRBJ2-3; V: TRBV28; D: TRBD2; CDR3: CASRLSGTSGMAQYF; DNA: TGTGCCAGCAGACTAAGCGGGACTAGCGGGATGGCGCAGTATTTT
size: NA; J: TRBJ1-2; V: TRBV27; D: NA; CDR3: CASGYGYGYTF; DNA: TGTGCCAGCGGGTACGGCTATGGCTACACCTTC
size: NA; J: TRBJ2-5; V: TRBV12-5; D: NA; CDR3: CASGSLSGRETQYF; DNA: TGTGCTAGTGGTTCACTTTCGGGTCGGGAGACCCAGTACTTC
size: NA; J: TRBJ2-3; V: TRBV2; D: TRBD1; CDR3: CASTWTGYTDTQYF; DNA: TGTGCCAGCACCTGGACAGGCTACACAGATACGCAGTATTTT
size: NA; J: TRBJ1-1; V: TRBV7-7; D: NA; CDR3: CASSPPGDTEAFF; DNA: TGTGCTAGCAGCCCGCCAGGGGACACTGAAGCTTTCTTT
size: NA; J: TRBJ2-7; V: TRBV19; D: NA; CDR3: CASSIDPTDEQYF; DNA: TGTGCCAGTAGTATAGACCCTACTGACGAGCAGTACTTC
size: NA; J: TRBJ2-1; V: TRBV20-1; D: TRBD2; CDR3: CSARDQAGGPWNEQFF; DNA: TGCAGTGCTAGAGATCAAGCGGGGGGGCCCTGGAATGAGCAGTTCTTC
size: NA; J: TRBJ1-2; V: TRBV28; D: NA; CDR3: CASSPILRGLYGYTF; DNA: TGTGCCAGCAGTCCTATTTTACGGGGTCTCTATGGCTACACCTTC
size: NA; J: TRBJ2-5; V: TRBV4-1; D: TRBD1; CDR3: CASRDREETQYF; DNA: TGCGCCAGTCGGGACAGGGAAGAGACCCAGTACTTC
size: NA; J: TRBJ2-1; V: TRBV13; D: NA; CDR3: CASSASNEQFF; DNA: TGTGCCAGCAGCGCCAGCAATGAGCAGTTCTTC
size: NA; J: TRBJ2-1; V: TRBV20-1; D: TRBD2; CDR3: CSASLGRGFSYNEQFF; DNA: TGCAGTGCTTCCCTCGGGCGGGGGTTCTCCTACAATGAGCAGTTCTTC
size: NA; J: TRBJ2-4; V: TRBV7-9; D: NA; CDR3: CASSSDLNEVVAKNIQYF; DNA: TGTGCCAGCAGCTCGGACCTAAACGAGGTTGTAGCCAAAAACATTCAGTACTTC
size: NA; J: TRBJ2-7; V: TRBV9; D: TRBD2; CDR3: CASSESLAGEHEQYF; DNA: TGTGCCAGCAGCGAATCCCTAGCGGGGGAGCACGAGCAGTACTTC
size: NA; J: TRBJ1-3; V: TRBV6-5; D: TRBD1; CDR3: CASSSRTGFSGNTIYF; DNA: TGTGCCAGCAGTTCCCGGACAGGTTTCTCTGGAAACACCATATATTTT
size: NA; J: TRBJ2-5; V: TRBV7-9; D: TRBD1; CDR3: CASSLGVRDRRQETQYF; DNA: TGTGCCAGCAGCTTAGGGGTTCGGGACAGGAGACAAGAGACCCAGTACTTC
size: NA; J: TRBJ2-7; V: TRBV12-3/TRBV12-4; D: NA; CDR3: CASSLAIHYEQYF; DNA: TGTGCCAGCTCTCTCGCAATCCACTACGAGCAGTACTTC
size: NA; J: TRBJ1-2; V: TRBV12-3/TRBV12-4; D: NA; CDR3: CASTTGRIRDGYTF; DNA: TGTGCCAGCACTACTGGACGGATCCGAGATGGCTACACCTTC
size: NA; J: TRBJ2-3; V: TRBV27; D: TRBD2; CDR3: CASSPGGITDTQYF; DNA: TGTGCCAGCAGCCCGGGGGGGATCACAGATACGCAGTATTTT
size: once; J: TRBJ1-1; V: TRBV12-3/TRBV12-4; D: NA; CDR3: CASSFVRNTEAFF; DNA: TGTGCCAGCAGTTTCGTGCGGAACACTGAAGCTTTCTTT
size: NA; J: TRBJ2-2; V: TRBV27; D: NA; CDR3: CASKQGYANTGELFF; DNA: TGTGCCAGCAAGCAGGGTTACGCGAACACCGGGGAGCTGTTTTTT
size: NA; J: TRBJ2-7; V: TRBV3-1; D: NA; CDR3: CASSQEGARGRPYEQYF; DNA: TGTGCCAGCAGCCAAGAAGGGGCGCGGGGCCGTCCCTACGAGCAGTACTTC
size: NA; J: TRBJ2-3; V: TRBV10-3; D: NA; CDR3: CAISEEGPSTDTQYF; DNA: TGTGCCATCAGTGAGGAAGGACCAAGCACAGATACGCAGTATTTT
size: NA; J: TRBJ2-5; V: TRBV7-9; D: TRBD1; CDR3: CASSSQGGETQYF; DNA: TGTGCCAGCAGCTCACAGGGGGGAGAGACCCAGTACTTC
size: NA; J: TRBJ2-3; V: TRBV3-1; D: TRBD2; CDR3: CASSQEKLAGGDTQYF; DNA: TGTGCCAGCAGCCAAGAAAAACTAGCGGGGGGAGATACGCAGTATTTT
size: NA; J: TRBJ2-1; V: TRBV5-1; D: NA; CDR3: CASSLYRNEQFF; DNA: TGCGCCAGCAGCTTGTACAGGAATGAGCAGTTCTTC
size: once; J: TRBJ2-7; V: TRBV9; D: NA; CDR3: CASGQGGYEQYF; DNA: TGTGCCAGCGGCCAGGGGGGCTACGAGCAGTACTTC
size: once; J: TRBJ2-1; V: TRBV29-1; D: NA; CDR3: CSGLGGGSYNEQFF; DNA: TGCAGCGGCCTCGGAGGGGGCTCCTACAATGAGCAGTTCTTC
size: NA; J: TRBJ2-7; V: TRBV5-1; D: NA; CDR3: CASSLAISLDEQYF; DNA: TGCGCCAGCAGCTTGGCCATCAGTCTCGACGAGCAGTACTTC
size: NA; J: TRBJ2-2; V: TRBV7-2; D: NA; CDR3: CASSPGTGTGELFF; DNA: TGTGCCAGCAGCCCAGGGACTGGCACCGGGGAGCTGTTTTTT
size: NA; J: TRBJ2-3; V: TRBV9; D: NA; CDR3: CASSVVASPTDTQYF; DNA: TGTGCCAGCAGCGTAGTAGCGTCCCCCACAGATACGCAGTATTTT
size: NA; J: TRBJ2-4; V: TRBV4-1; D: NA; CDR3: CASSQYWGNIQYF; DNA: TGCGCCAGCAGCCAGTACTGGGGGAACATTCAGTACTTC
size: NA; J: TRBJ1-1; V: TRBV9; D: TRBD1; CDR3: CASSDDPGGNTEAFF; DNA: TGTGCCAGCAGCGACGATCCAGGGGGAAACACTGAAGCTTTCTTT
size: NA; J: TRBJ2-3; V: TRBV7-2; D: NA; CDR3: CASSYPGQGGGTDTQYF; DNA: TGTGCCAGCAGCTACCCTGGACAGGGCGGGGGGACAGATACGCAGTATTTT
size: NA; J: TRBJ2-1; V: TRBV7-9; D: TRBD2; CDR3: CASSFGGGEQFF; DNA: TGTGCCAGCAGCTTTGGGGGGGGTGAGCAGTTCTTC
size: NA; J: TRBJ2-2; V: TRBV9; D: TRBD1; CDR3: CASSVEGQVNTGELFF; DNA: TGTGCCAGCAGCGTAGAGGGACAGGTGAACACCGGGGAGCTGTTTTTT
size: few; J: TRBJ1-2; V: TRBV9; D: NA; CDR3: CASSSRGGYTF; DNA: TGTGCCAGCAGCTCCCGGGGCGGCTACACCTTC
size: NA; J: TRBJ2-5; V: TRBV9; D: TRBD2; CDR3: CASSLFVAGGGETQYF; DNA: TGTGCCAGCAGCCTTTTCGTGGCGGGGGGAGGAGAGACCCAGTACTTC
size: NA; J: TRBJ1-2; V: TRBV29-1; D: TRBD1; CDR3: CSAGTGDNGYTF; DNA: TGCAGCGCCGGGACAGGGGATAATGGCTACACCTTC
size: NA; J: TRBJ1-5; V: TRBV12-3/TRBV12-4; D: NA; CDR3: CASSLMSQGWNQPQHF; DNA: TGTGCCAGCAGTTTAATGTCGCAGGGGTGGAATCAGCCCCAGCATTTT
size: NA; J: TRBJ2-5; V: TRBV10-3; D: TRBD2; CDR3: CAISERGGETQYF; DNA: TGTGCCATCAGTGAGAGGGGAGGGGAGACCCAGTACTTC
size: NA; J: TRBJ1-2; V: TRBV3-1; D: NA; CDR3: CASSQGWGSRSGYTF; DNA: TGTGCCAGCAGCCAAGGATGGGGTAGTCGGAGTGGCTACACCTTC
size: NA; J: TRBJ1-1; V: TRBV7-9; D: NA; CDR3: CASSSTEWGTEAFF; DNA: TGTGCCAGCAGCTCGACGGAATGGGGCACTGAAGCTTTCTTT
size: NA; J: TRBJ2-5; V: TRBV9; D: NA; CDR3: CASSGQQETQYF; DNA: TGTGCCAGCAGCGGACAGCAAGAGACCCAGTACTTC
size: NA; J: TRBJ1-4; V: TRBV5-6; D: NA; CDR3: CASGPPQGKLFF; DNA: TGTGCCAGTGGACCACCTCAGGGAAAACTGTTTTTT
size: NA; J: TRBJ1-1; V: TRBV27; D: NA; CDR3: CASRHAGEAFF; DNA: TGTGCCAGCAGACACGCGGGTGAAGCTTTCTTT